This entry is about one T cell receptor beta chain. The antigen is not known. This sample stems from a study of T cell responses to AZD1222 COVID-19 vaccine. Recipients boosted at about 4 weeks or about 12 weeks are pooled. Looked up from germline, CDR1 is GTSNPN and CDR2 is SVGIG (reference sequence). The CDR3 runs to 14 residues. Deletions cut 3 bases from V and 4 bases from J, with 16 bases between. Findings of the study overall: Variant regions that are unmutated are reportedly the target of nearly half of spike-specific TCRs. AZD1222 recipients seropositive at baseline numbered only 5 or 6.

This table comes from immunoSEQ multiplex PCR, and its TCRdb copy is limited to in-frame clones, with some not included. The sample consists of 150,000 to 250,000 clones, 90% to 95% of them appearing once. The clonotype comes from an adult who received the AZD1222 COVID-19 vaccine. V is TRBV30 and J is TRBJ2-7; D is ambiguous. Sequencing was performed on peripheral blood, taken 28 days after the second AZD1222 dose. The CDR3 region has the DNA TGTGCCTGGAGAACCCAAGGCCCGGTTTACGAGCAGTACTTC. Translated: CAWRTQGPVYEQYF.